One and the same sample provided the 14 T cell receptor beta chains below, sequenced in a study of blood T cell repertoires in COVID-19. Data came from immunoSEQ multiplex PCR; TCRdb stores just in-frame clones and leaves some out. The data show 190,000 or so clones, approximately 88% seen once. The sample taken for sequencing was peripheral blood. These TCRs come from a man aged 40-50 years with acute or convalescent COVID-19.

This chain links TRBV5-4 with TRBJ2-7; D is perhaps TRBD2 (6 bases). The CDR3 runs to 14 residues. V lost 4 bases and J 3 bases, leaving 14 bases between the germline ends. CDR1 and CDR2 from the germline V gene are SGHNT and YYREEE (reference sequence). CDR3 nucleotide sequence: TGTGCCAGCAGCGTCGGGACTTACAACTACGAGCAGTACTTC. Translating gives CASSVGTYNYEQYF.

In nucleotides, the CDR3 is TGTGCCACCAGTGATTTCAAAGGGACAGGGGCCTACAATGAGCAGTTCTTC. Encoded protein: CATSDFKGTGAYNEQFF. This sequence joins TRBV24-1 and TRBJ2-1; TRBD1 matches at 10 bases. The CDR3 totals 17 residues. Germline CDR1 KGHDR, CDR2 SFDVKD. V gave up 1 base and J gave up 2 bases; unmatched junction bases: 4.

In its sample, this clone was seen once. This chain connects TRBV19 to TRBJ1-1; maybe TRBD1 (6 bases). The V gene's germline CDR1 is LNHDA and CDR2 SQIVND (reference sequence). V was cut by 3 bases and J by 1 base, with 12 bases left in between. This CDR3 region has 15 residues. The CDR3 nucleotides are TGTGCCAGTAGTATCACAGGGCTGGGGAACACTGAAGCTTTCTTT. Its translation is CASSITGLGNTEAFF.

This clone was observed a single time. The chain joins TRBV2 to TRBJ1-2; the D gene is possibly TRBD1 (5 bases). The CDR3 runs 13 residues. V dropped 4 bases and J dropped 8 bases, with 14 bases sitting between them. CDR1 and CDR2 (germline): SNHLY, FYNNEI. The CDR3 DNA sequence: TGTGCCAGCAGTGTTTTGGCAGGGCAGGGCTACACCTTC. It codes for CASSVLAGQGYTF.

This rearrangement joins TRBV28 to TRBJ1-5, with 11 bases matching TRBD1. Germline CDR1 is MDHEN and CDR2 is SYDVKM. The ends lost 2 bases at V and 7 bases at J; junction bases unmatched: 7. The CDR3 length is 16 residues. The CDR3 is CASSLIWTGGRQPQHF. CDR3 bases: TGTGCCAGCAGTTTAATCTGGACAGGGGGCAGGCAGCCCCAGCATTTT.

CDR3 protein: CAISESLAGVSNTQYF. The CDR3 DNA follows: TGTGCCATCAGTGAGTCGTTAGCGGGGGTGTCGAATACGCAGTATTTT. The rearrangement joins TRBV10-3 to TRBJ2-3; TRBD2 matches at 9 bases. J lost 7 bases, V lost 0 bases, and 8 bases had no gene match. CDR1 and CDR2 (germline): ENHRY, SYGVKD. The CDR3 covers 16 residues.

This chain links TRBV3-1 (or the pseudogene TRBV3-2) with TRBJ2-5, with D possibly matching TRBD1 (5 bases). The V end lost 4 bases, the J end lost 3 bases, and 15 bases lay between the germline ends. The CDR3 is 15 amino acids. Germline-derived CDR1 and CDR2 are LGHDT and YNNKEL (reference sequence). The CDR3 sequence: CASSRRRGSEETQYF. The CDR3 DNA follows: TGTGCCAGCAGCCGCAGAAGGGGCTCAGAAGAGACCCAGTACTTC.

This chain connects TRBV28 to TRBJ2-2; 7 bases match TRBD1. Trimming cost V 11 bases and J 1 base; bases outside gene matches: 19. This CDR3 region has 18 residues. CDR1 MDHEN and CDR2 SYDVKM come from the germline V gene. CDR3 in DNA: TGTGCCTGTACCCGACAGGGATTCGAACGGCTGAACACCGGGGAGCTGTTTTTT. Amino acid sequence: CACTRQGFERLNTGELFF.

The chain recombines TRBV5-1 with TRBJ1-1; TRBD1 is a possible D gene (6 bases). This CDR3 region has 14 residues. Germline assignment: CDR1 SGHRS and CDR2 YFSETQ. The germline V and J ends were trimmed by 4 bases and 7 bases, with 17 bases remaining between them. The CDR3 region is CASSLGGQNVEAFF. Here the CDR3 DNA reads TGCGCCAGCAGCCTCGGGGGGCAGAATGTTGAAGCTTTCTTT.

The CDR3 protein is CASSFQGLNYGYTF. The CDR3, as DNA: TGTGCCAGCAGCTTTCAGGGGCTTAACTATGGCTACACCTTC. The J gene is TRBJ1-2, the V gene TRBV7-2, with D tentatively TRBD1 (6 bases). Germline-derived CDR1 and CDR2 are SGHTA and FQGNSA. Deletions cut 3 bases from V and 1 base from J, with 9 bases between. The CDR3 length is 14 residues.

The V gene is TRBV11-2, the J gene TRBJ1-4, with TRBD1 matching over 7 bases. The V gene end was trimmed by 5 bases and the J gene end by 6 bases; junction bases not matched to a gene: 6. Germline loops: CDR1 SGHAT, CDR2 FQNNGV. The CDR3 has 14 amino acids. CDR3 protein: CASSPRGIYEKLFF. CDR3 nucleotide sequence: TGTGCCAGCAGCCCCAGGGGGATTTATGAAAAACTGTTTTTT.

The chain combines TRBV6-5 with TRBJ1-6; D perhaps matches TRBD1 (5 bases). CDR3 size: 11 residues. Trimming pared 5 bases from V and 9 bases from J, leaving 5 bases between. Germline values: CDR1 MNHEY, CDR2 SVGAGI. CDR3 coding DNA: TGTGCCAGCAGTCAGGGTTCACCCCTCCACTTT. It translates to CASSQGSPLHF.

The CDR3: CASRGGGGWETQYF. The CDR3, as DNA: TGTGCCAGCAGGGGCGGGGGAGGTTGGGAGACCCAGTACTTC. The chain recombines TRBV28 with TRBJ2-5; 7 bases match TRBD2. The CDR3 runs to 14 residues. Unmatched junction bases numbered 9, after V lost 6 bases and J lost 5 bases. CDR1 MDHEN and CDR2 SYDVKM come from the germline V gene.

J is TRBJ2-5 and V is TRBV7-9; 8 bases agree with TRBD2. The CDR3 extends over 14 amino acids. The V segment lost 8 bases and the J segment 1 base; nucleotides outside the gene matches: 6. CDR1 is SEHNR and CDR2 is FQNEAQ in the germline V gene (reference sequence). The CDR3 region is CASGPLAAQETQYF. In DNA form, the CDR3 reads TGTGCCAGCGGCCCACTAGCGGCCCAAGAGACCCAGTACTTC.